A selection of T cell receptor beta chains follows, all from one sample in a study of blood T cells in healthy people across ages. TCRdb fed the 5' RACE reads into MiXCR, producing one record per CDR3 protein. The profile shows some 1.6 million distinct CDR3 sequences, roughly a third of them singletons. The specimen sequenced was blood. The receptors derive from a woman in her twenties or thirties in good health. Each CDR3 is given with its conserved first and last residue. The order of the fields is clone size, D gene, J gene, V gene, CDR3 DNA, CDR3 protein. The D gene is left open where the match is weak. Rows may omit the clone size; those that give it use once, few, many or a size class.

many | . | TRBJ2-7 | TRBV29-1 | TGCAGCGTCTCTCCCAGATCCTACGAGCAGTACTTC | CSVSPRSYEQYF
. | . | TRBJ2-5 | TRBV9 | TGTGCCAGCAGCGTAGCTCCGGAACAGGAGACCCAGTACTTC | CASSVAPEQETQYF
. | . | TRBJ2-5 | TRBV27 | TGTGCCAGCAGTCCACTGGGGGAAGAGACCCAGTACTTC | CASSPLGEETQYF
. | . | TRBJ2-5 | TRBV20-1 | TGCAGTGCTAGAGAGCTACAAGAGACCCAGTACTTC | CSARELQETQYF
. | . | TRBJ2-5 | TRBV4-1 | TGCGCCAGCAGCCCAGGGACGGACGAGTTAGAGACCCAGTACTTC | CASSPGTDELETQYF
. | TRBD2 | TRBJ2-1 | TRBV27 | TGTGCCAGCAATCGGCTAGCGGGGGCTAGCTCCTACAATGAGCAGTTCTTC | CASNRLAGASSYNEQFF
few | . | TRBJ2-7 | TRBV6-2/TRBV6-3 | TGTGCCAGCAGTTATCACGTTTCCTACGAGCAGTACTTC | CASSYHVSYEQYF
. | . | TRBJ1-6 | TRBV27 | TGTGCCAGCAGCCCAACTCCGGGCCCCCCCGGGGCACCCCTCCACTTT | CASSPTPGPPGAPLHF
many | . | TRBJ2-7 | TRBV28 | TGTGCCAGCAGGGAAAGGGGCTCCTCCTACGAGCAGTACTTC | CASRERGSSYEQYF
many | TRBD2 | TRBJ2-1 | TRBV29-1 | TGCAGCGTTGAACTAGCGGGGGGACCGGTGGGGGAGCAGTTCTTC | CSVELAGGPVGEQFF
many | . | TRBJ1-2 | TRBV28 | TGTGCCGCCTTCACCCGTGACAGCATTTATGGCTACACCTTC | CAAFTRDSIYGYTF
. | . | TRBJ1-2 | TRBV20-1 | TGCAGTGCTAGTCTTACAGAAAACTATGGCTACACCTTC | CSASLTENYGYTF
few | . | TRBJ1-2 | TRBV6-1 | TGTGCCAGCAGTGATGCGTCCGGGGTCAGCTACACCTTC | CASSDASGVSYTF
. | . | TRBJ2-5 | TRBV3-1 | TGTGCCAGCAGCCACACCGGCGCGGGACAAGAGACCCAGTACTTC | CASSHTGAGQETQYF
few | . | TRBJ1-6 | TRBV20-1 | TGCAGTGCTAGGCTGTCAGGGTATTCACCCCTCCACTTT | CSARLSGYSPLHF
many | . | TRBJ2-7 | TRBV29-1 | TGCAGCGCTCGGTTCGAGCAGGGCTACGAGCAGTACTTC | CSARFEQGYEQYF
. | TRBD2 | TRBJ2-3 | TRBV2 | TGTGCCGGCAGTATCCCGGGAGGGCCAGATACGCAGTATTTT | CAGSIPGGPDTQYF
few | . | TRBJ1-1 | TRBV5-1 | TGCGCCAGCAGCTTGGTACCGACGAACACTGAAGCTTTCTTT | CASSLVPTNTEAFF
few | . | TRBJ2-1 | TRBV28 | TGTGCCAGCAAAGCTGGTGGAGCTAGCTACAATGAGCAGTTCTTC | CASKAGGASYNEQFF
few | . | TRBJ2-5 | TRBV12-3/TRBV12-4 | TGTGCCAGCAGTCCTAACAGGGTAGAGACCCAGTACTTC | CASSPNRVETQYF
. | TRBD1 | TRBJ2-5 | TRBV29-1 | TGCAGCGTTGAGGGACAGGGGAACCAAGAGACCCAGTACTTC | CSVEGQGNQETQYF
. | . | TRBJ1-5 | TRBV27 | TGTGCCAGCAGTCGTGGACCTGGTAGCAATCAGCCCCAGCATTTT | CASSRGPGSNQPQHF
few | TRBD1 | TRBJ2-1 | TRBV10-3 | TGTGCCATCAGGCCGGGACAGGGATACAATGAGCAGTTCTTC | CAIRPGQGYNEQFF
few | . | TRBJ2-7 | TRBV4-1 | TGCGCCAGCAGCCACGCCGAGGGGCTCACCTACGAGCAGTACTTC | CASSHAEGLTYEQYF
few | . | TRBJ1-1 | TRBV4-1 | TGCGCCAGCAGCCAACTGATCGAGGCATGGGGAGCTTTCTTT | CASSQLIEAWGAFF
. | TRBD2 | TRBJ2-3 | TRBV10-1 | TGCGCCAGCAGCAAGACTAGCGGGGAGAAGACAGATACGCAGTATTTT | CASSKTSGEKTDTQYF
few | TRBD2 | TRBJ2-1 | TRBV6-5 | TGTGCCAGCACCATCAGGGAGGGGTTTTACAATGAGCAGTTCTTC | CASTIREGFYNEQFF
. | . | TRBJ2-5 | TRBV7-9 | TGTGCCAGCAGCCGAGGAGCTAGAGGAGGCGGTGCTGTGGAGACCCAGTACTTC | CASSRGARGGGAVETQYF
. | TRBD2 | TRBJ2-5 | TRBV27 | TGTGCCAGCAGTCCTCTGACTAGCGGGTTAGAGACCCAGTACTTC | CASSPLTSGLETQYF
. | . | TRBJ2-7 | TRBV20-1 | TGCAGTGCTAGAGATCCCGGGGGCAGGGGATACGAGCAGTACTTC | CSARDPGGRGYEQYF
. | TRBD1 | TRBJ2-2 | TRBV20-1 | TGCAGTGCTAGAGACCCGGACAGGGGGTACGGGGAGCTGTTTTTT | CSARDPDRGYGELFF
. | . | TRBJ2-7 | TRBV10-3 | TGTGCCATCAGGGGCGGCAGGGGAATAGAGGAGCAGTACTTC | CAIRGGRGIEEQYF
few | . | TRBJ1-2 | TRBV20-1 | TGCAGTGCTATTCCCCGGACTTCTAACTATGGCTACACCTTC | CSAIPRTSNYGYTF
. | TRBD2 | TRBJ2-2 | TRBV20-1 | TGCAGTGCCTTCCCCGGGACTAGCGGGAGGGAGAACACCGGGGAGCTGTTTTTT | CSAFPGTSGRENTGELFF
. | . | TRBJ2-3 | TRBV4-1 | TGCGCCAGCAGCCAAGATTTTCCTAGCTCAGATACGCAGTATTTT | CASSQDFPSSDTQYF
. | TRBD2 | TRBJ2-1 | TRBV2 | TGTGCCGGCAGTGATTCCCCCGGGCTAGCGGGAGGGCAACCTTACAATGAGCAGTTCTTC | CAGSDSPGLAGGQPYNEQFF
few | . | TRBJ1-1 | TRBV7-9 | TGTGCCAGCAGCGCCGGTGGGGAAGCTTTCTTT | CASSAGGEAFF
few | . | TRBJ1-5 | TRBV20-1 | TGCAGTGCTAGAGCTGGGTTTGATCAGCCCCAGCATTTT | CSARAGFDQPQHF
. | TRBD1 | TRBJ1-4 | TRBV4-2 | TGTGCCAGCAGCCAAGATAGGGCCAGGGGGCCTCCTAATGAAAAACTGTTTTTT | CASSQDRARGPPNEKLFF
few | TRBD1 | TRBJ1-2 | TRBV3-1 | TGTGCCAGCAGCCAAAGGGGACAGCTCTACACCTTC | CASSQRGQLYTF
once | TRBD2 | TRBJ2-1 | TRBV28 | TGTGCCAGCAGTTTACGAGCGGGAGGGCCTGTTGAGCAGTTCTTC | CASSLRAGGPVEQFF
. | . | TRBJ1-6 | TRBV6-5 | TGTGCCAGCAGTTTCTCTGCAGGGGCGAGCTCCTATAATTCACCCCTCCACTTT | CASSFSAGASSYNSPLHF
few | . | TRBJ2-1 | TRBV30 | TGTGCCTGGAGTGTACGTAACTTCAAACTCAACAATGAGCAGTTCTTC | CAWSVRNFKLNNEQFF
few | . | TRBJ2-7 | TRBV20-1 | TGCAGTGCTAGAGCGGTCCAAGGGATCGAGCAGTACTTC | CSARAVQGIEQYF
few | . | TRBJ2-1 | TRBV7-9 | TGCGCCAGCAGCTTAGGGATACGGCAACTCACTCTGGACAATGAGCAGTTCTTC | CASSLGIRQLTLDNEQFF
few | TRBD2 | TRBJ2-3 | TRBV20-1 | TGCAGTGCTAGAGTAGCGGGGGGGCCCGATACGCAGTATTTT | CSARVAGGPDTQYF
few | TRBD1 | TRBJ2-3 | TRBV14 | TGTGCCAGCAGCCAAGACGCCGGGACAGGGGGCCCCACAGATACGCAGTATTTT | CASSQDAGTGGPTDTQYF
. | . | TRBJ1-5 | TRBV6-1 | TGTGCCAGCTTGGACAGCCTAAATCAGCCCCAGCATTTT | CASLDSLNQPQHF
. | . | TRBJ2-5 | TRBV27 | TGTGCCAACAGGACCTGGGGACAAGAGACCCAGTACTTC | CANRTWGQETQYF
. | . | TRBJ2-5 | TRBV6-6 | TGTGCCAGCGCATTCCTGGACAGTGAAGAGACCCAGTACTTC | CASAFLDSEETQYF
few | . | TRBJ1-2 | TRBV30 | TGTGCCTGGAGTCAGGGACATAACTATGGCTACACCTTC | CAWSQGHNYGYTF
. | . | TRBJ2-1 | TRBV11-1 | TGTGCCAGCAGCTTAAGGGCGGATGAGCAGTTCTTC | CASSLRADEQFF
few | TRBD1 | TRBJ1-5 | TRBV12-3/TRBV12-4 | TGTGCCAGCAGCCGGACAGGACGCAATCAGCCCCAGCATTTT | CASSRTGRNQPQHF
once | TRBD2 | TRBJ2-1 | TRBV28 | TGTGCCAGCAGACCCGGGGGGGAAGAGACCCAGTTCTTC | CASRPGGEETQFF
few | . | TRBJ2-7 | TRBV2 | TGTGCCAGCAGGGGGGACCGTAGCTCCTACGAGCAGTACTTC | CASRGDRSSYEQYF
. | . | TRBJ1-1 | TRBV7-6 | TGTGCCAGCAGTTTAAAAGGCAGGGATGAAGCTTTCTTT | CASSLKGRDEAFF
once | TRBD2 | TRBJ2-1 | TRBV27 | TGTGCCAGCAGTTTCTCTAGCGGGAGTAGCAATGAGCAGTTCTTC | CASSFSSGSSNEQFF
. | . | TRBJ2-5 | TRBV5-1 | TGCGCCAGCAGCCTAGATAGCACTAGCAGCGAAGCGGAGACCCAGTACTTC | CASSLDSTSSEAETQYF
few | TRBD2 | TRBJ2-1 | TRBV20-1 | TGCAGTGCTAGCTGGCTAGCGGGCGTTATCGATGAGCAGTTCTTC | CSASWLAGVIDEQFF